This T cell receptor beta chain comes out of a study of blood T cells in healthy people across ages. As to this clonotype: Its antigen is still unknown.

Whole-study findings and limits: Shifts in expanded clonotypes may have been confounded by donor CMV status, which was unknown.

Next came a second PCR, run for about 7 to 12 cycles, which used a sample-barcoded 5' primer along with a J-beta primer mix. The template-switch adaptor was a 5' adaptor with 12 random nucleotides. It tagged each cDNA molecule. Individual samples furnished no less than 2.5 million CDR3-containing paired-end reads apiece. TCRdb fed the 5' RACE reads into MiXCR, producing one record per CDR3 protein. The sample has approximately 850,000 distinct CDR3 sequences; around two fifths are singletons. Germline CDR1 MGHDK, CDR2 SYGVNS. This CDR3 is built from 14 residues. V lost 4 bases and J 2 bases, leaving 12 bases between the germline ends.

The specimen sequenced was blood. The sequence was obtained from a man aged 55 to 69 in good health. The rearrangement joins TRBV25-1 to TRBJ2-7; no clear D. The CDR3 nucleotides are TGTGCCAGCAGTGGGGGTCCGGCCCCCTACGAGCAGTACTTC. Translated: CASSGGPAPYEQYF.